A single sample is the source of the 20 T cell receptor beta chains below, sequenced in a study of beta chain features in type 1 diabetes. Expressed TCRB transcripts were sequenced because the entire RNA isolate underwent reverse transcription. Using immunoSEQ multiplex PCR, the repertoire was profiled, and TCRdb retains in-frame clones only, with some absent. Of a few hundred thousand clones in the sample, around an eighth are singletons; the top ten hold less than 0.02%. Source material: naive CD4+ T cells from blood. The source of these receptors is a man younger than 35 in good health.

This clone was counted a single time. This chain uses TRBV11-2 with TRBJ2-1; D is possibly TRBD1 (5 bases). V lost 8 bases and J 4 bases, leaving 21 bases between the germline ends. The CDR3 totals 16 residues. Germline V gene data show CDR1 as SGHAT and CDR2 as FQNNGV. This CDR3 is CASDPSQGRSYNEQFF. The CDR3 coding sequence is TGTGCCAGCGACCCGTCTCAGGGCCGGAGTTACAATGAGCAGTTCTTC.

This clone was counted between two and nine times. The chain has TRBV30 and TRBJ2-2; 8 nucleotides match TRBD2. This CDR3 contains 14 residues. After removal of 0 bases from V and 6 bases from J, the junction contained 3 bases not matched to a gene. Germline V gene sequence: CDR1 GTSNPN, CDR2 SVGIG (reference sequence). In nucleotides, the CDR3 is TGTGCCTGGAGTGTACGGGGGGGGGCCGGGGAGCTGTTTTTT. Protein product: CAWSVRGGAGELFF.

This clone was seen only once. The gene calls are TRBV5-5 and TRBJ1-1, with 7 positions matching TRBD1. V was pared by 2 bases and J by 3 bases, with 1 base of the junction left unmatched. This CDR3 contains 13 residues. Per the germline V gene, CDR1 is SGHKS and CDR2 is YYEKEE (reference sequence). The CDR3 sequence is CASSLTGDTEAFF. CDR3 in DNA: TGTGCCAGCAGCTTAACAGGGGACACTGAAGCTTTCTTT.

Note on this clone: At the DNA level, this CDR3 is encoded by other sequences in the same sample as well. V and J are TRBV7-3 and TRBJ2-3; tentative D call: TRBD2 (5 bases). CDR1 SGHTA and CDR2 FQGTGA come from the germline V gene. The CDR3 covers 13 residues. The V and J ends lost 4 bases and 4 bases respectively, with 9 bases between them. Here the CDR3 reads CASSSRTADTQYF. The CDR3 bases are TGTGCCAGCAGCTCCCGGACTGCAGATACGCAGTATTTT.

J is TRBJ1-2 and V is TRBV29-1; maybe TRBD1 (5 bases). The V end was cut by 6 bases, the J end by 2 bases, with 22 bases between. Germline loops: CDR1 SQVTM, CDR2 ANQGSEA. The CDR3 length is 16 residues. CDR3: CSVHTEDKKENYGYTF. Written as DNA, the CDR3 is TGCAGCGTACATACCGAGGACAAAAAGGAGAACTATGGCTACACCTTC. The whole variable domain, filled in from reference TRBV29-1 and TRBJ1-2, reads SAVISQKPSRDICQRGTSLTIQCQVDSQVTMMFWYRQQPGQSLTLIATANQGSEATYESGFVIDKFPISRPNLTFSTLTVSNMSPEDSSIYLCSVHTEDKKENYGYTFGSGTRLTVV.

The genes are TRBV7-8 and TRBJ1-1; D not resolved. This CDR3 has 18 amino acids. The germline CDR1 and CDR2 sequences are SGHVS and FQNEAQ. V was clipped by 1 base and J by 5 bases, with 23 bases between them. The CDR3 sequence: CASSLGYVGDGSGTEAFF. The CDR3 nucleotides read TGTGCCAGCAGCTTAGGATATGTAGGAGACGGCTCGGGGACTGAAGCTTTCTTT.

Only a few counts were recorded for this clone. This chain links TRBV28 with TRBJ2-4; perhaps TRBD2 as D (6 bases). Germline assignment: CDR1 MDHEN and CDR2 SYDVKM. The CDR3 extends over 15 amino acids. V lost 9 bases and J 0 bases, leaving 15 bases between the germline ends. Here the CDR3 reads CASKDYNLAKNIQYF. CDR3 DNA sequence: TGTGCCAGTAAGGACTATAACCTAGCCAAAAACATTCAGTACTTC.

This clone was observed a handful of times. This chain links TRBV20-1 with TRBJ1-2, with a weak D call TRBD1 (5 bases). The CDR3 length is 11 residues. V dropped 4 bases and J dropped 9 bases, with 12 bases sitting between them. Germline V CDR1 and CDR2: DFQATT, SNEGSKA (reference sequence). The CDR3 nucleotides read TGCAGTGCTAACCGGGGGAGAAGCTACACCTTC. This encodes CSANRGRSYTF.

The chain has TRBV29-1 and TRBJ2-5, with 8 bases identical to TRBD1. The CDR3 has 12 residues. CDR1 and CDR2 from the germline V gene are SQVTM and ANQGSEA. With 5 bases clipped from V and 11 bases from J, the junction kept 10 bases outside the gene matches. As DNA, the CDR3 is TGCAGCGTTTCGGACAGGGTAGGGGAGCAGTACTTC. Translation: CSVSDRVGEQYF. Full variable domain (rest looked up from reference TRBV29-1 and TRBJ2-5): SAVISQKPSRDICQRGTSLTIQCQVDSQVTMMFWYRQQPGQSLTLIATANQGSEATYESGFVIDKFPISRPNLTFSTLTVSNMSPEDSSIYLCSVSDRVGEQYFGPGTRLLVL.

This clone has a count of ten or more. The chain recombines TRBV2 with TRBJ2-6, with no clear D. Trimming shortened V by 9 bases and J by 4 bases, and 7 bases separated the two germline ends. Germline V lookup: CDR1 SNHLY, CDR2 FYNNEI. The CDR3 is 12 residues long. The CDR3 region has the DNA TGTGCCAGTCGTCCGGGGGCCAACGTCCTGACTTTC. Translated: CASRPGANVLTF.

The chain has TRBV7-2 and TRBJ2-3; unclear D gene. The length of the CDR3 is 13 residues. Germline CDR1 and CDR2: SGHTA and FQGNSA. V was pared by 4 bases and J by 3 bases, with 8 bases between. CDR3 residues: CASSWLWTDTQYF. The CDR3 DNA reads as TGTGCCAGCAGCTGGCTGTGGACAGATACGCAGTATTTT.

The V and J genes are TRBV7-9 and TRBJ1-1; 7 bases map to TRBD1. The CDR3 has 14 amino acids. V was clipped by 5 bases and J by 1 base; unmatched bases: 4. The V gene's germline CDR1 is SEHNR and CDR2 FQNEAQ (reference sequence). This CDR3 is CASSRGQPNTEAFF. The CDR3 coding sequence is TGTGCCAGCAGCCGGGGACAGCCGAACACTGAAGCTTTCTTT.

This rearrangement joins TRBV4-1 to TRBJ1-2; maybe TRBD1 (6 bases). There are 17 residues in the CDR3. The germline V and J ends were trimmed by 1 base and 7 bases, with 22 bases remaining between them. Germline-derived CDR1 and CDR2 are MGHRA and YSYEKL. The DNA of the CDR3 is TGCGCCAGCAGCCAAGTTGGTCGTGTGCGGGGGGGCTCTGGCTACACCTTC. It yields the protein CASSQVGRVRGGSGYTF.

The chain has TRBV2 and TRBJ2-5; 7 positions agree with TRBD1. V lost 4 bases to trimming and J lost 5 bases; unmatched junction nucleotides: 10. The CDR3 loop spans 15 amino acids. Germline assignment: CDR1 SNHLY and CDR2 FYNNEI. In DNA form, the CDR3 reads TGTGCCAGCAGTGCCCTTCCGACAGGGAGTGAGACCCAGTACTTC. Its protein is CASSALPTGSETQYF.

This clone came up once. The CDR3 reads CASSPGTVLSGANVLTF. CDR3 DNA sequence: TGCGCCAGCAGCCCGGGAACGGTCTTATCTGGGGCCAACGTCCTGACTTTC. The chain joins TRBV4-1 to TRBJ2-6; TRBD2 is a possible D gene (5 bases). Germline V gives CDR1 MGHRA, CDR2 YSYEKL. The V gene lost 4 bases and the J gene lost 1 base, with 14 bases spanning the gap. This CDR3 has 17 residues.

The chain joins TRBV4-2 to TRBJ1-2; TRBD1 matches 7 bases. The J segment lost 1 base and the V segment lost 1 base, leaving 9 bases of the junction unmatched. The CDR3 consists of 17 residues. In germline, CDR1 is LGHNA, CDR2 YNFKEQ. DNA for the CDR3: TGTGCCAGCAGCCAAGTGGGACGAGGGACAGATAACTATGGCTACACCTTC. It translates to CASSQVGRGTDNYGYTF.

Points on this clone: Other DNA variants within this sample encode the same CDR3. The J gene is TRBJ1-1, the V gene TRBV28; D unresolved. CDR1 is MDHEN and CDR2 is SYDVKM in the germline V gene. Deletions cut 1 base from V and 4 bases from J, with 4 bases between. The CDR3 runs 12 residues. In nucleotides, the CDR3 is TGTGCCAGCAGTTTATATCGCACTGAAGCTTTCTTT. Translated: CASSLYRTEAFF.

This clone was counted a few times. The chain employs TRBV9 and TRBJ2-3; 10 bases map to TRBD2. The J segment lost 3 bases and the V segment lost 0 bases, leaving 7 bases of the junction unmatched. This CDR3 has 17 residues. The germline CDR1 and CDR2 sequences are SGDLS and YYNGEE. For the CDR3, the DNA is TGTGCCAGCAGCGTAGGGGTAATTAGCGGGAGGACAGATACGCAGTATTTT. Protein: CASSVGVISGRTDTQYF.

This clone was counted a few times. The chain carries TRBV4-1 and TRBJ2-7; D ambiguous. The germline V gene has CDR1 MGHRA and CDR2 YSYEKL. The CDR3 loop spans 15 amino acids. V lost 1 base to trimming and J lost 1 base, with 11 bases between them. CDR3 sequence (DNA): TGCGCCAGCAGCCAAGGCTGGGCCAGATCCTACGAGCAGTACTTC. Protein: CASSQGWARSYEQYF.

The table lists this clone with a few counts. The chain uses TRBV6-1 and TRBJ2-3, with 10 bases that match TRBD1. The CDR3 is made up of 16 amino acids. From germline, CDR1 is MNHNS and CDR2 SASEGT. After removal of 4 bases from V and 1 base from J, the junction contained 5 bases not matched to a gene. CDR3 DNA: TGTGCCAGCAGTGTCGCCGGGACAGGGGGCACAGATACGCAGTATTTT. Its protein is CASSVAGTGGTDTQYF.